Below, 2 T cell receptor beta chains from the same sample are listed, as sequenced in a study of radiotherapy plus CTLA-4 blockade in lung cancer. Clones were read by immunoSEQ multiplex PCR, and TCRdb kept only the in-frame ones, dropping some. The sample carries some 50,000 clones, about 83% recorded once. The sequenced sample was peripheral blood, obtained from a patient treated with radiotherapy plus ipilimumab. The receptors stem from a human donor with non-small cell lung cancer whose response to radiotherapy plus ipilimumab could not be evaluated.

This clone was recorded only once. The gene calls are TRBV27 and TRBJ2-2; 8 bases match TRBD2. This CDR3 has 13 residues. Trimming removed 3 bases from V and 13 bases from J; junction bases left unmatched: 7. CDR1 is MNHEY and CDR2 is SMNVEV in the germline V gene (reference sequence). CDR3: CASSFRREVGLFF. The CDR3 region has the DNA TGTGCCAGCAGTTTCCGGCGGGAGGTGGGGCTGTTTTTT.

The DNA for the CDR3 is TGCGCCAGCAGCTTGGGAATCGACTCCACCTACGAGCAGTACTTC. Amino acids: CASSLGIDSTYEQYF. The chain carries TRBV5-1 and TRBJ2-7; D unresolved. The CDR3 spans 15 residues. Per germline, CDR1 SGHRS and CDR2 YFSETQ. The V end was cut by 0 bases, the J end by 2 bases, with 12 bases between.